A selection of T cell receptor beta chains follows, all from one sample in a study of persistence of HIV-infected CD4 T cells. No antigen has been assigned to these receptors. Sequencing was performed with immunoSEQ multiplex PCR; in TCRdb, only in-frame clones are kept and a portion is missing. The data hold approximately 26,000 clones, with roughly 75% observed a single time. Sequences were derived from CD4+ T cells sorted from PBMCs after approximately 18-hour stimulation, sampled from a patient who received antiretroviral therapy. The receptors were gathered from an adult woman with HIV who was CMV-seropositive. Both conserved end residues are part of each CDR3. A D gene is named only where the DNA matches it firmly. Some rows have no size entry. The others give once, few or many, or a class for an expanded clone.

d_call: -
j_call: TRBJ2-1
cdr3_length: 15
v_call: TRBV18
clone_size: few
cdr3_aa: CASSLSGTVYNEQFF
cdr3_nt: TGTGCCAGCTCACTAAGCGGGACAGTGTACAATGAGCAGTTCTTC

d_call: -
j_call: TRBJ1-2
cdr3_length: 13
v_call: TRBV6-4
clone_size: -
cdr3_aa: CASSDIGSYGYTF
cdr3_nt: TGTGCCAGCAGTGACATTGGTTCCTACGGCTACACCTTC

d_call: -
j_call: TRBJ2-2
cdr3_length: 14
v_call: TRBV19
clone_size: once
cdr3_aa: CASSIIGDTGELFF
cdr3_nt: TGTGCCAGTAGTATTATTGGGGACACCGGGGAGCTGTTTTTT

d_call: -
j_call: TRBJ2-1
cdr3_length: 16
v_call: TRBV7-9
clone_size: -
cdr3_aa: CASRLSGLSSYNEQFF
cdr3_nt: TGTGCCAGCAGACTTAGCGGACTAAGCTCCTACAATGAGCAGTTCTTC

d_call: -
j_call: TRBJ1-1
cdr3_length: 15
v_call: TRBV6-1
clone_size: -
cdr3_aa: CASSEISGGYTEAFF
cdr3_nt: TGTGCCAGCAGTGAAATTTCGGGGGGCTACACTGAAGCTTTCTTT

d_call: TRBD1
j_call: TRBJ1-2
cdr3_length: 15
v_call: TRBV27
clone_size: few
cdr3_aa: CASTPRAGTGHGYTF
cdr3_nt: TGTGCCAGCACCCCTCGGGCCGGGACAGGTCACGGCTACACCTTC

d_call: TRBD1
j_call: TRBJ2-5
cdr3_length: 13
v_call: TRBV2
clone_size: few
cdr3_aa: CANRQGTGETQYF
cdr3_nt: TGTGCCAACCGACAGGGGACAGGAGAGACCCAGTACTTC

d_call: -
j_call: TRBJ1-2
cdr3_length: 14
v_call: TRBV19
clone_size: -
cdr3_aa: CASSQQAMRYGYTF
cdr3_nt: TGTGCCAGTAGTCAACAGGCTATGCGATATGGCTACACCTTC

d_call: -
j_call: TRBJ1-1
cdr3_length: 17
v_call: TRBV19
clone_size: -
cdr3_aa: CASSIVLPVGGNTEAFF
cdr3_nt: TGTGCCAGTAGTATCGTGCTGCCGGTGGGTGGGAACACTGAAGCTTTCTTT

d_call: -
j_call: TRBJ1-1
cdr3_length: 14
v_call: TRBV27
clone_size: few
cdr3_aa: CASSLRRGYTEAFF
cdr3_nt: TGTGCCAGCAGTTTGAGGAGAGGGTACACTGAAGCTTTCTTT

d_call: TRBD2
j_call: TRBJ2-3
cdr3_length: 16
v_call: TRBV4-1
clone_size: -
cdr3_aa: CASSQGLAGFTDTQYF
cdr3_nt: TGCGCCAGCAGCCAGGGACTAGCGGGATTCACAGATACGCAGTATTTT

d_call: -
j_call: TRBJ2-3
cdr3_length: 12
v_call: TRBV2
clone_size: once
cdr3_aa: CASNIRTDTQYF
cdr3_nt: TGTGCCAGCAACATCAGGACAGATACGCAGTATTTT

d_call: TRBD1
j_call: TRBJ1-5
cdr3_length: 12
v_call: TRBV29-1
clone_size: -
cdr3_aa: CSVAGGDQPQHF
cdr3_nt: TGCAGCGTTGCAGGGGGGGATCAGCCCCAGCATTTT

d_call: -
j_call: TRBJ2-7
cdr3_length: 16
v_call: TRBV7-8
clone_size: -
cdr3_aa: CASSLGGTGFHYEQYF
cdr3_nt: TGTGCCAGCAGCTTAGGTGGAACCGGGTTCCACTACGAGCAGTACTTC

d_call: -
j_call: TRBJ1-1
cdr3_length: 13
v_call: TRBV7-9
clone_size: -
cdr3_aa: CASSLDVLREAFF
cdr3_nt: TGTGCCAGCAGCTTGGACGTGCTGCGGGAAGCTTTCTTT

d_call: -
j_call: TRBJ2-5
cdr3_length: 16
v_call: TRBV3-1/TRBV3-2
clone_size: -
cdr3_aa: CASSQDGDQRRETQYF
cdr3_nt: TGTGCCAGCAGCCAAGACGGGGACCAGAGGCGGGAGACCCAGTACTTC

d_call: -
j_call: TRBJ1-5
cdr3_length: 16
v_call: TRBV7-8
clone_size: -
cdr3_aa: CASSLGSARGTQPQHF
cdr3_nt: TGTGCCAGCAGCTTAGGGTCGGCCCGAGGCACTCAGCCCCAGCATTTT

d_call: TRBD1
j_call: TRBJ1-1
cdr3_length: 17
v_call: TRBV25-1
clone_size: -
cdr3_aa: CASSELGGTGQNTEAFF
cdr3_nt: TGTGCCAGCAGTGAACTCGGAGGGACAGGGCAGAACACTGAAGCTTTCTTT

d_call: -
j_call: TRBJ2-3
cdr3_length: 15
v_call: TRBV11-3
clone_size: -
cdr3_aa: CASSLGDRSTDTQYF
cdr3_nt: TGTGCCAGCAGCTTAGGCGACAGGAGCACAGATACGCAGTATTTT

d_call: TRBD1
j_call: TRBJ1-6
cdr3_length: 15
v_call: TRBV19
clone_size: -
cdr3_aa: CASRPPGQGNSPLHF
cdr3_nt: TGTGCCAGCCGCCCACCGGGACAGGGGAATTCACCCCTCCACTTT

d_call: -
j_call: TRBJ1-5
cdr3_length: 16
v_call: TRBV6-1
clone_size: -
cdr3_aa: CASSERRGPSNQPQHF
cdr3_nt: TGTGCCAGCAGTGAACGGAGGGGCCCTTCCAATCAGCCCCAGCATTTT

d_call: -
j_call: TRBJ1-4
cdr3_length: 15
v_call: TRBV6-1
clone_size: -
cdr3_aa: CASSEGQHSSEKLFF
cdr3_nt: TGTGCCAGCAGTGAAGGGCAGCACTCGTCTGAAAAACTGTTTTTT

d_call: TRBD1
j_call: TRBJ2-5
cdr3_length: 13
v_call: TRBV12-3/TRBV12-4
clone_size: -
cdr3_aa: CASRGTGEETQYF
cdr3_nt: TGTGCCAGCAGGGGGACAGGGGAAGAGACCCAGTACTTC

d_call: TRBD1
j_call: TRBJ1-1
cdr3_length: 16
v_call: TRBV6-6
clone_size: -
cdr3_aa: CASSYSGGFMNTEAFF
cdr3_nt: TGTGCCAGCAGTTACTCAGGGGGCTTCATGAACACTGAAGCTTTCTTT

d_call: TRBD1
j_call: TRBJ2-7
cdr3_length: 15
v_call: TRBV18
clone_size: -
cdr3_aa: CASSRRDRGTYEQYF
cdr3_nt: TGTGCCAGCTCACGCCGGGACAGGGGGACCTACGAGCAGTACTTC

d_call: TRBD1
j_call: TRBJ2-7
cdr3_length: 14
v_call: TRBV5-1
clone_size: once
cdr3_aa: CASSLGGTGVEQYF
cdr3_nt: TGCGCCAGCAGCTTGGGTGGGACAGGGGTCGAGCAGTACTTC

d_call: -
j_call: TRBJ1-5
cdr3_length: 12
v_call: TRBV6-6
clone_size: -
cdr3_aa: CASSAQDQPQHF
cdr3_nt: TGTGCCAGCAGTGCACAGGATCAGCCCCAGCATTTT